Listed here are 26 T cell receptor beta chains from one sample, sequenced in a study of T cells in Graves' hyperthyroidism and ophthalmopathy (dated by TCRdb to the late 2010s). Libraries came from multiplex PCR. The instrument given in TCRdb is Illumina HiSeq 2000. The TCR beta CDR3 regions were amplified from the RNA transcripts. The TCR CDR3 was subjected to a first round of RT-PCR using the HTBI primer set and the Qiagen OneStep RT-PCR kit. TCRdb trimmed public reads at Q25 via fastp, called clones via MiXCR and kept in-frame beta chains. One record per CDR3 amino acid sequence lists the most common genes and DNA. This sample comprises about 600,000 distinct CDR3 sequences, roughly 16% of them detected only once. The biggest ten clones account for roughly 3.5% of the sample. Sequenced material: blood. Receptors originate from a woman aged 40 to 50 with Graves' ophthalmopathy.

This clonotype was observed a handful of times. The chain is built from TRBV29-1 and TRBJ1-2, with D hard to call. The CDR3 consists of 10 residues. Germline V lookup: CDR1 SQVTM, CDR2 ANQGSEA. The CDR3 DNA reads TGCAGGGGATCGACCGATGGCTACACCTTC. Amino acid sequence: CRGSTDGYTF.

This clonotype was detected a few times. As DNA, the CDR3 is TGCGCCAGCAGCCAAGATCTGGCAGTTAACTATGGCTACACCTTC. Its translation: CASSQDLAVNYGYTF. This chain connects TRBV4-1 to TRBJ1-2; D uncertain. Germline V CDR1 and CDR2: MGHRA, YSYEKL. V lost 0 bases to trimming and J lost 1 base, with 9 bases between them. This CDR3 comprises 15 residues.

This clonotype was detected many times. The chain is built from TRBV2 and TRBJ2-7; D not certain. Germline-derived CDR1 and CDR2 are SNHLY and FYNNEI. V was pared by 6 bases and J by 0 bases, with 12 bases between. This CDR3 spans 14 amino acids. CDR3 region: CASSLQSSSYEQYF. The CDR3 DNA reads as TGTGCCAGCAGCCTACAGAGTAGCTCCTACGAGCAGTACTTC.

This clonotype has at least ten counts. The chain combines TRBV10-2 with TRBJ1-5; TRBD1 agrees at 8 bases. From germline, CDR1 is WSHSY and CDR2 SAAADI. Germline trimming cut 3 bases from V and 0 bases from J; bases unmatched to any gene: 10. CDR3 length equals 18 residues. Here the CDR3 DNA reads TGCGCCAGCAGTGACTTGGGGCCACAGGGGGATAGCAATCAGCCCCAGCATTTT. It specifies CASSDLGPQGDSNQPQHF.

This clonotype has only a few counts. The chain links TRBV20-1 to TRBJ2-7, with 8 positions matching TRBD1. Germline V lookup: CDR1 DFQATT, CDR2 SNEGSKA (reference sequence). Unmatched junction bases numbered 11, after V lost 7 bases and J lost 6 bases. This CDR3 contains 13 residues. CDR3 in DNA: TGCAGTGGGCGTGACAGGGGATTCGGCGAGCAGTACTTC. This translates into CSGRDRGFGEQYF.

This clonotype showed up many times. V is TRBV28 and J is TRBJ2-1; 7 bases are a match to TRBD1. The length of the CDR3 is 14 residues. In germline, CDR1 is MDHEN, CDR2 SYDVKM. The V and J ends lost 8 bases and 0 bases, in that order; junction bases with no gene match: 4. Written as DNA, the CDR3 is TGTGCCAGCGCATCAGGGGGCTCCTACAATGAGCAGTTCTTC. This codes for CASASGGSYNEQFF.

This clonotype was detected many times. The gene calls are TRBV2 and TRBJ1-2, with D perhaps TRBD1 (5 bases). The CDR3 is made up of 13 amino acids. CDR1 SNHLY and CDR2 FYNNEI come from the germline V gene. V gave up 2 bases and J gave up 5 bases, with 9 bases separating them. The CDR3 sequence is CASSELEGYGYTF. As DNA, the CDR3 is TGTGCCAGCAGTGAACTGGAGGGGTATGGCTACACCTTC.

This clonotype was found many times. This chain uses TRBV28 with TRBJ1-5; D remains ambiguous. This CDR3 is 13 amino acids long. Germline V lookup: CDR1 MDHEN, CDR2 SYDVKM. V was shortened by 8 bases and J by 5 bases, with 13 bases between the two germline ends. The CDR3 is CASRGGRHQPQHF. Here the CDR3 DNA reads TGTGCCAGCCGGGGTGGGAGGCATCAGCCCCAGCATTTT.

The chain carries TRBV15 and TRBJ1-5; TRBD1 is a possible D gene (6 bases). There are 17 residues in the CDR3. The germline CDR1 and CDR2 sequences are LNHNV and YYDKDF (reference sequence). The ends were cut back, 5 bases at V and 7 bases at J, with 24 bases in the middle. The CDR3 region has the DNA TGTGCCACCAGCGACGGCCGGGACATAGTACGGGTGCAGCCCCAGCATTTT. This gives the protein CATSDGRDIVRVQPQHF.

V is TRBV12-3 or TRBV12-4 and J is TRBJ1-5; no firm D call. With 6 bases removed from V and 6 bases from J, the gap between germline ends came to 9 bases. CDR3 length: 12 residues. CDR3 coding DNA: TGTGCCAGCAGGCCGCCGGGTCAGCCCCAGCATTTT. Amino acid sequence: CASRPPGQPQHF.

This chain joins TRBV6-1 and TRBJ1-5; D gene uncertain. With 1 base removed from V and 7 bases from J, the gap between germline ends came to 14 bases. Looked up from germline, CDR1 is MNHNS and CDR2 is SASEGT. There are 15 residues in the CDR3. The CDR3 is CASSEGSEFFQPQHF. CDR3 sequence (DNA): TGTGCCAGCAGTGAAGGCTCGGAGTTTTTCCAGCCCCAGCATTTT.

Only a few counts were recorded for this clonotype. V usage is TRBV2 and J usage is TRBJ2-5; 9 bases map to TRBD2. The V gene's germline CDR1 is SNHLY and CDR2 FYNNEI. The CDR3 has 15 residues. J gave up 2 bases and V 0 bases, and 1 base lay outside the gene matches. This CDR3 reads CASSEAGLAQETQYF. Here the CDR3 DNA reads TGTGCCAGCAGTGAAGCGGGACTAGCACAAGAGACCCAGTACTTC.

This sequence joins TRBV20-1 and TRBJ1-5; possibly TRBD1 for D (5 bases). This CDR3 is built from 12 residues. Germline loops: CDR1 DFQATT, CDR2 SNEGSKA (reference sequence). Trimming stripped 6 bases from V and 5 bases from J, with 11 bases between. The CDR3 coding sequence is TGCAGTGCAAGGGAAGGGGATCAGCCCCAGCATTTT. Amino acids: CSAREGDQPQHF.

This clonotype was observed many times. J is TRBJ2-7 and V is TRBV7-9; D uncertain. The germline V and J ends were trimmed by 1 base and 6 bases, with 10 bases remaining between them. Germline V lookup: CDR1 SEHNR, CDR2 FQNEAQ (reference sequence). The CDR3 sequence is 13 residues long. The CDR3 DNA reads TGTGCCAGCAGCTTAGTTCTCGGCGTCGAGCAGTACTTC. This translates into CASSLVLGVEQYF. The whole variable domain, filled in from reference TRBV7-9 and TRBJ2-7, reads DTGVSQNPRHKITKRGQNVTFRCDPISEHNRLYWYRQTLGQGPEFLTYFQNEAQLEKSRLLSDRFSAERPKGSFSTLEIQRTEQGDSAMYLCASSLVLGVEQYFGPGTRLTVT.

This clonotype has a handful of counts. This chain connects TRBV28 to TRBJ2-7, with 7 nucleotides matching TRBD1. V lost 5 bases, J lost 2 bases, and 6 bases stayed unmatched. The CDR3 is made up of 14 amino acids. Germline CDR1 is MDHEN and CDR2 is SYDVKM. In nucleotides, the CDR3 is TGTGCCAGCAGTATTGGGACAGCCACCTACGAGCAGTACTTC. It encodes CASSIGTATYEQYF.

This clonotype was picked up many times. This chain uses TRBV18 with TRBJ1-4; no clear D. This CDR3 spans 13 amino acids. The germline V gene has CDR1 KGHSH and CDR2 LQKENI. V shed 2 bases and J shed 4 bases, with 5 bases lying between them. The CDR3 spells CASSPGNNEKLFF. CDR3 DNA: TGTGCCAGCTCACCAGGGAATAATGAAAAACTGTTTTTT.

This clonotype came up a few times. The rearrangement links TRBV7-2 to TRBJ1-3; D unresolved. The CDR3 is 12 residues long. Germline V gives CDR1 SGHTA, CDR2 FQGNSA. V gave up 4 bases and J gave up 5 bases, with 6 bases separating them. This CDR3 reads CASSSNRNTIYF. The CDR3 DNA reads as TGTGCCAGCAGCTCCAACCGAAACACCATATATTTT.

This clonotype occurred a few times. This chain joins TRBV28 and TRBJ1-5, with TRBD1 matching 7 bases. CDR1 MDHEN and CDR2 SYDVKM come from the germline V gene. Trimming took 5 bases from V and 5 from J; bases not matched to a gene: 9. CDR3 size: 15 residues. For the CDR3, the DNA is TGTGCCAGCAGTCGGAACAGGGGAAACTATCAGCCCCAGCATTTT. Translating it yields CASSRNRGNYQPQHF.

This clonotype was observed many times. The CDR3 reads CASSFGTSGTYNEQFF. The CDR3 DNA is TGTGCCAGCAGCTTTGGGACTAGCGGAACCTACAATGAGCAGTTCTTC. The gene calls are TRBV7-6 and TRBJ2-1, with 11 bases that match TRBD2. The CDR3 runs to 16 residues. J lost 2 bases, V lost 3 bases, and 3 bases had no gene match. Germline loops: CDR1 SGHVS, CDR2 FNYEAQ. The variable domain in full, completed from reference TRBV7-6 and TRBJ2-1, reads GAGVSQSPRYKVTKRGQDVALRCDPISGHVSLYWYRQALGQGPEFLTYFNYEAQQDKSGLPNDRFSAERPEGSISTLTIQRTEQRDSAMYRCASSFGTSGTYNEQFFGPGTRLTVL.

The J gene is TRBJ2-7, the V gene TRBV6-1; D assignment may be TRBD1 or TRBD2 (5 bases each). Germline CDR1 MNHNS, CDR2 SASEGT. The CDR3 length is 15 residues. Deletions cut 5 bases from V and 4 bases from J, with 18 bases between. The CDR3 DNA reads TGTGCCAGCAGTAAAGGACGGGACCTTGAGTACGAGCAGTACTTC. It translates to CASSKGRDLEYEQYF.

This clonotype was counted a few times. This chain uses TRBV7-2 with TRBJ1-4; D is unresolved. The CDR3 is 15 residues long. V lost 2 bases, J lost 7 bases, and 14 bases lay in between. CDR1 is SGHTA and CDR2 is FQGNSA in the germline V gene. The CDR3: CASSLNSPWGEKLFF. The CDR3 DNA sequence: TGTGCCAGCAGCTTAAACTCCCCTTGGGGTGAAAAACTGTTTTTT.

This clonotype showed up many times. This chain joins TRBV6-2 or TRBV6-3 and TRBJ1-5; D is perhaps TRBD1 (5 bases). Germline V gene lookup returns CDR1 MNHEY and CDR2 SVGEGT. This CDR3 contains 13 residues. V lost 5 bases and J 4 bases, leaving 9 bases between the germline ends. CDR3 DNA: TGTGCCAGCAGTACACAGGCTAATCAGCCCCAGCATTTT. It translates to CASSTQANQPQHF.

This rearrangement joins TRBV12-3 or TRBV12-4 to TRBJ2-1; the D gene is possibly TRBD1 (6 bases). The CDR3 is 16 residues long. With 11 bases removed from V and 9 bases from J, the gap between germline ends came to 29 bases. CDR3: CASNPEGYRFRGEQFF. DNA for the CDR3: TGTGCCTCGAACCCCGAGGGCTACCGATTCAGGGGTGAGCAGTTCTTC.

This clonotype came up a few times. This chain connects TRBV19 to TRBJ1-1; no definite D call. Germline CDR1 is LNHDA and CDR2 is SQIVND (reference sequence). Trimming cost V 5 bases and J 4 bases, with 8 bases left between them. CDR3 length equals 12 residues. In DNA form, the CDR3 reads TGTGCCAGTAGTCCCGGGTTCACTGAAGCTTTCTTT. Amino acid sequence: CASSPGFTEAFF. The full variable domain, in which reference TRBV19 and TRBJ1-1 provide the parts outside the CDR3, is DGGITQSPKYLFRKEGQNVTLSCEQNLNHDAMYWYRQDPGQGLRLIYYSQIVNDFQKGDIAEGYSVSREKKESFPLTVTSAQKNPTAFYLCASSPGFTEAFFGQGTRLTVV.

The V gene is TRBV2, the J gene TRBJ2-1, with TRBD2 matching over 9 bases. Germline-derived CDR1 and CDR2 are SNHLY and FYNNEI. J gave up 9 bases and V 0 bases, and 3 bases lay outside the gene matches. This CDR3 is built from 14 residues. The CDR3 DNA follows: TGTGCCAGCAGTGAAGCTGGCGGGAGGGTTGAGCAGTTCTTC. This gives the protein CASSEAGGRVEQFF.

This clonotype was seen a handful of times. This chain joins TRBV5-5 and TRBJ2-7; D call uncertain. The V and J ends lost 0 bases and 0 bases respectively, with 7 bases between them. This CDR3 has 14 amino acids. Germline V lookup: CDR1 SGHKS, CDR2 YYEKEE (reference sequence). CDR3 sequence: CASSLEGFSYEQYF. CDR3 coding DNA: TGTGCCAGCAGCTTGGAAGGATTCTCCTACGAGCAGTACTTC.